Presented here are 18 T cell receptor beta chains from one specimen sequenced in a study of STAT5B mutations in CD4+ large granular lymphocyte leukemia. This table comes from immunoSEQ multiplex PCR, and its TCRdb copy is limited to in-frame clones, with some not included. Of some 23,000 clones listed, roughly 83% are singletons. The sequenced sample consisted of CD4+ T cells from blood buffy coats. These receptors were taken from a human donor in good health.

The genes are TRBV30 and TRBJ1-6; D is ambiguous. The V and J ends lost 4 bases and 7 bases respectively, with 8 bases between them. Germline lookup yields CDR1 GTSNPN and CDR2 SVGIG (reference sequence). The CDR3 has 12 residues. CDR3: CAWIRGNSPLHF. The CDR3 DNA sequence: TGTGCCTGGATCCGGGGAAATTCACCCCTCCACTTT.

For the CDR3, the DNA is TGTGCCAGCAGCTTAGGGCAGGGTACTGAAGCTTTCTTT. Encoded protein: CASSLGQGTEAFF. The chain joins TRBV11-3 to TRBJ1-1; D perhaps matches TRBD1 (5 bases). The V and J ends lost 1 base and 5 bases respectively, with 8 bases between them. This CDR3 has 13 amino acids. Germline-derived CDR1 and CDR2 are SGHNT and YENEEA.

This sequence joins TRBV10-3 and TRBJ2-7, with D perhaps TRBD1 or TRBD2 (5 bases each). CDR1 is ENHRY, CDR2 SYGVKD, per germline. The CDR3 has 12 amino acids. The V gene lost 6 bases and the J gene lost 6 bases, with 12 bases spanning the gap. The CDR3 nucleotides are TGTGCCATCAGCGGGGACCCTTGCGAGCAGTACTTC. Amino acids: CAISGDPCEQYF.

This clone has just one count. V and J are TRBV30 and TRBJ2-2; perhaps TRBD2 as D (6 bases). The V end lost 1 base, the J end lost 2 bases, and 17 bases lay between the germline ends. Germline V gene data show CDR1 as GTSNPN and CDR2 as SVGIG (reference sequence). The CDR3 totals 17 residues. This CDR3 reads CAWSGVTGRDNTGELFF. CDR3 coding DNA: TGTGCCTGGAGTGGGGTAACGGGGCGGGATAACACCGGGGAGCTGTTTTTT.

The DNA of the CDR3 is TGTGCCAGTACCCCATTAGGGAGGGCAGGATCCACTGAAGCTTTCTTT. Encoded protein: CASTPLGRAGSTEAFF. The V gene is TRBV19, the J gene TRBJ1-1; D not resolved. Looked up from germline, CDR1 is LNHDA and CDR2 is SQIVND (reference sequence). V dropped 7 bases and J dropped 4 bases, with 22 bases sitting between them. The length of the CDR3 is 16 residues.

This clone was seen just once. The chain links TRBV27 to TRBJ1-6; 10 bases line up with TRBD1. V was clipped by 4 bases and J by 2 bases; unmatched bases: 5. CDR1 MNHEY and CDR2 SMNVEV come from the germline V gene (reference sequence). The CDR3 runs 17 residues. The CDR3 nucleotides are TGTGCCAGCAGTTCGCTGACAGGGGGCCCCTATAATTCACCCCTCCACTTT. It codes for CASSSLTGGPYNSPLHF.

The rearrangement links TRBV30 to TRBJ2-2; 8 nucleotides agree with TRBD2. CDR3 size: 18 residues. Germline V gene lookup returns CDR1 GTSNPN and CDR2 SVGIG (reference sequence). Germline trimming cut 2 bases from V and 4 bases from J; bases unmatched to any gene: 15. CDR3 nucleotide sequence: TGTGCCTGGAGTTCCCACCGCGGGGGGCGCGGACTCACCGGGGAGCTGTTTTTT. Translation: CAWSSHRGGRGLTGELFF.

This chain links TRBV5-6 with TRBJ2-3; maybe TRBD1 (5 bases). CDR1 is SGHDT, CDR2 YYEEEE, per germline. Trimming cost V 5 bases and J 1 base, with 8 bases left between them. This CDR3 is 13 amino acids long. DNA for the CDR3: TGTGCCAGCAGGAAGGGGCGCACAGATACGCAGTATTTT. Protein product: CASRKGRTDTQYF. Variable domain in full (rest from reference TRBV5-6 and TRBJ2-3): DAGVTQSPTHLIKTRGQQVTLRCSPKSGHDTVSWYQQALGQGPQFIFQYYEEEERQRGNFPDRFSGHQFPNYSSELNVNALLLGDSALYLCASRKGRTDTQYFGPGTRLTVL.

The CDR3 DNA follows: TGTGCCAGTAGCCCCAGGGGCGGGAGCGGGGAGACCCAGTACTTC. Translated: CASSPRGGSGETQYF. The V and J genes are TRBV19 and TRBJ2-5; a weak D match, TRBD2 (7 bases). Trimming took off 6 bases at V and 5 bases at J, with 19 bases between the two ends. Looked up from germline, CDR1 is LNHDA and CDR2 is SQIVND (reference sequence). CDR3 length: 15 amino acids.

The CDR3 spells CAIRDSGANVLTF. CDR3 in DNA: TGTGCCATCCGCGACTCTGGGGCCAACGTCCTGACTTTC. V usage is TRBV10-3 and J usage is TRBJ2-6; D unresolved. The CDR3 is 13 amino acids. The V and J ends lost 8 bases and 0 bases respectively, with 5 bases between them. Looked up from germline, CDR1 is ENHRY and CDR2 is SYGVKD.

This clone was seen more than once but under ten times. The rearrangement joins TRBV19 to TRBJ1-2; no definite D call. The germline gives CDR1 LNHDA, CDR2 SQIVND (reference sequence). Trimming removed 3 bases from V and 5 bases from J, with 7 bases in between. CDR3 size: 12 residues. The CDR3 DNA reads TGTGCCAGTAGTATTAGTGGTTATGGCTACACCTTC. This gives the protein CASSISGYGYTF. Full variable domain (remainder filled in from reference TRBV19 and TRBJ1-2): DGGITQSPKYLFRKEGQNVTLSCEQNLNHDAMYWYRQDPGQGLRLIYYSQIVNDFQKGDIAEGYSVSREKKESFPLTVTSAQKNPTAFYLCASSISGYGYTFGSGTRLTVV.

The chain employs TRBV9 and TRBJ2-7; 7 nucleotides match TRBD2. Per germline, CDR1 SGDLS and CDR2 YYNGEE. The CDR3 is 16 residues long. J gave up 3 bases and V 3 bases, and 12 bases lay outside the gene matches. Written as DNA, the CDR3 is TGTGCCAGCAGCGCCGCCGCGGACGGGACTAACTACGAGCAGTACTTC. Translation: CASSAAADGTNYEQYF.

The rearrangement uses TRBV5-4 and TRBJ2-3; TRBD2 matches at 8 bases. Looked up from germline, CDR1 is SGHNT and CDR2 is YYREEE (reference sequence). CDR3 length: 16 residues. Trimming at V came to 0 bases and at J to 6 bases, leaving 9 bases not matched to a gene. CDR3 in amino acids: CASSLGVAGTGDTQYF. The CDR3 DNA sequence: TGTGCCAGCAGCTTGGGGGTAGCGGGGACGGGGGATACGCAGTATTTT.

The V gene is TRBV10-1, the J gene TRBJ2-5; the D is unclear. The CDR3 extends over 15 amino acids. The V gene lost 1 base and the J gene lost 2 bases, with 11 bases spanning the gap. CDR1 and CDR2 (germline): WNHNN, SYGVQD (reference sequence). CDR3 in amino acids: CASSEYGSGQETQYF. The CDR3 coding sequence is TGCGCCAGCAGTGAGTACGGCAGTGGGCAAGAGACCCAGTACTTC.

This chain uses TRBV10-1 with TRBJ2-1; D unresolved. The V and J ends lost 3 bases and 12 bases respectively, with 12 bases between them. Germline CDR1 reads WNHNN; CDR2 reads SYGVQD (reference sequence). CDR3 length: 12 amino acids. This chain's CDR3 is CASSEGLLGQFF. The CDR3 DNA reads as TGCGCCAGCAGTGAAGGCTTGCTAGGGCAGTTCTTC.

The rearrangement uses TRBV5-8 and TRBJ2-1, with D perhaps matching TRBD1 or TRBD2 (5 bases each). V was shortened by 7 bases and J by 4 bases, with 12 bases between the two germline ends. This CDR3 spans 13 amino acids. Germline V lookup: CDR1 SGHTS, CDR2 YDEGEE. This CDR3 reads CASPRGEYNEQFF. The CDR3 region has the DNA TGTGCCAGCCCTAGAGGGGAGTACAATGAGCAGTTCTTC. Complete variable domain (other parts from reference TRBV5-8 and TRBJ2-1): EAGVTQSPTHLIKTRGQQATLRCSPISGHTSVYWYQQALGLGLQFLLWYDEGEERNRGNFPPRFSGRQFPNYSSELNVNALELEDSALYLCASPRGEYNEQFFGPGTRLTVL.

The V call is TRBV27, the J call TRBJ1-1, with TRBD1 matching over 7 bases. The germline V gene has CDR1 MNHEY and CDR2 SMNVEV (reference sequence). The CDR3 is 16 amino acids. The trim removed 1 base at V and 5 bases at J, leaving 10 bases unmatched. Written as DNA, the CDR3 is TGTGCCAGCAGTTTATTAGGTAACAGGGGAACAACTGAAGCTTTCTTT. It translates to CASSLLGNRGTTEAFF.

This chain's CDR3 is CASSIDGQAFTEAFF. The CDR3 nucleotides read TGTGCCAGTAGTATAGATGGTCAGGCTTTCACTGAAGCTTTCTTT. V is TRBV19 and J is TRBJ1-1; D call uncertain. The ends were cut back, 0 bases at V and 4 bases at J, with 12 bases in the middle. CDR1 and CDR2 (germline): LNHDA, SQIVND (reference sequence). CDR3 size: 15 residues. The full variable domain, its missing parts supplied by reference TRBV19 and TRBJ1-1, is DGGITQSPKYLFRKEGQNVTLSCEQNLNHDAMYWYRQDPGQGLRLIYYSQIVNDFQKGDIAEGYSVSREKKESFPLTVTSAQKNPTAFYLCASSIDGQAFTEAFFGQGTRLTVV.